The entry below gives a single T cell receptor beta chain sequence along with its context. Which antigen it targets is not known. Qualities for individual bases were not recorded, and no much larger clone is one base off. The data belong to a study of T cells in Graves' hyperthyroidism and ophthalmopathy (dated by TCRdb to the late 2010s). With regard to the full study: Peripheral blood was sampled at the time of initial diagnosis, prior to any treatment. TCR V-J signatures able to tell the groups apart were searched for in a discovery cohort of some 100 patients, of whom 40 to 45 had Graves' ophthalmopathy and 55 to 60 had stable Graves' hyperthyroidism. Prospective prediction of ophthalmopathy was tested in an independent validation cohort consisting of 18 to 20 hyperthyroidism patients and some 17 patients who later progressed to ophthalmopathy. The 75 to 100 discovery patients were divided at random into training and test sets in a 7:3 ratio. In addition, the study compared T-cell repertoires in thyroid tissue and in blood from roughly six Graves' hyperthyroidism patients. Once sampling was done, hyperthyroidism patients were given methimazole at a starting dose of 30 mg daily, whereas ophthalmopathy patients were given high-dose intravenous methylprednisolone. TCR Vbeta CDR3 sequencing of 120 to 150 peripheral blood samples (under 45 ophthalmopathy, 75 hyperthyroidism and some 17 progressor patients) is reported in the paper.

The paper's findings and limits, for the study overall: In validation, the model predicted progression to ophthalmopathy with 55% to 71% sensitivity and 72% to 75% specificity, a median of about 6.7 months before onset. A 13 V-J signature model separated ophthalmopathy from stable hyperthyroidism, with about 90% sensitivity and 81% to 82% specificity in cross-validation and 80%/75% in testing. Sample size was not statistically predetermined, and blinding of investigators to group allocation was not performed. Most expanded thyroid clonotypes (frequency above 0.001) were also found in blood, which suggests that blood repertoires may mirror thyroid immune responses.

Stable Graves' hyperthyroidism was defined as no progression to ophthalmopathy during 18 months of follow-up. Hyperthyroidism patients were newly diagnosed, had a disease duration of under 2 months, and were aged 18 to 65 years. Exclusion was applied to patients with uncontrolled infections, other autoimmune diseases, pregnancy or lactation. Diagnoses were based on clinical symptoms, serum thyroxine and TRAb, thyroid ultrasound and orbital computed tomography. PBMCs were isolated from 7.5 to 10 ml of fresh peripheral blood by Ficoll-Paque density gradient centrifugation. Total RNA was extracted with Trizol reagent, and quality was checked on an Agilent 2100 Bioanalyzer. The CDR3 measures 17 amino acids from cysteine to phenylalanine. The entry retains the CDR3 DNA only, 51 bases that are in frame from base 1. The junction shows trimming of 6 bases on V and 2 bases on J, and the gene matches do not reach 13 bases of it. Based on the germline V gene (reference sequence), the CDR1 and CDR2 sequences are DFQATT and SNEGSKA.

TCR beta CDR3 regions were amplified from RNA transcripts. For the first round of RT-PCR on the TCR CDR3, the HTBI primer set was used together with the Qiagen OneStep RT-PCR kit. Libraries were constructed in a second round of multiplex PCR, after which size selection and purification were carried out. Sequencing of the libraries was done on an Illumina HiSeq2000 using paired-end 100 bp reads. From the authors' description of their analysis: SOAPnuke was used to process the raw data, throwing out any read that contained adapters or uncalled bases, had a mean Phred below 15, or lacked an exact constant-primer or identifier match. COPE v1.2.5 was used to merge the high-quality paired reads, and each unique nucleotide sequence was defined as a clonotype. MiTCR v1.1 was used to align the clonotypes against IMGT TRBV, TRBD and TRBJ reference segments. Analysis was restricted to V-J combinations with a frequency above 0.0001, which covered about 99% of repertoires. A TCS score was defined as the ratio of F50 (clonal expansion) to E x V (chaos), with BLOSUM62-based TCRdist applied between CDR3 peptides within each V-J. Welch's t-statistics and random forest reduced 500 to 550 V-J features to roughly 13, which were used in a naive Bayes classifier (R e1071). TCRdb passed the public sequencing reads through fastp at Q25 and MiXCR, retaining productive beta sequences. CDR3 protein sequences are deduplicated, and each keeps its most common genes and DNA. Here the V and J calls rest on TCRdb's processing, not on the authors' analysis. The sample table lists roughly 510,000 distinct CDR3 sequences, less than 25% of them with a count of one. The ten largest make up about a quarter of the sample.

The chain is made from TRBV20-1 and TRBJ2-2, with 9 bases matching TRBD1. Source material: blood. This receptor was obtained from a man aged 18 to 29 with Graves' hyperthyroidism. For the CDR3, the sequence is CSAPGKTGGTNTGELFF. The nucleotides read TGCAGTGCACCCGGAAAGACAGGGGGGACAAACACCGGGGAGCTGTTTTTT.